The present T cell receptor (beta chain) was sequenced within a study of blood T cell repertoires in COVID-19. Looking at the study overall: COVID-19 samples collected from the United States, Italy and Spain covered acute and convalescent phases.

The CDR3 contains 12 residues. V was clipped by 4 bases and J by 8 bases, with 11 bases between them. This clone is a singleton in its sample. Study processing details: Counts of nucleated cells, estimated from reference gene primer amplification, were obtained. Libraries were prepared by immunoSEQ multiplex PCR; TCRdb keeps only in-frame clonotypes and omits some of them. D and trimming come from the DNA, and the V and J calls and clone size come from that table. The data show around 100,000 clones, just under 90% seen once. The specimen sequenced was peripheral blood. This sequence originates from a human donor in a cohort sampled during active COVID-19. The V and J genes are TRBV12-3 or TRBV12-4 and TRBJ1-1; D unresolved. The CDR3 DNA follows: TGTGCCAGCAGTTCGATTACAGTAGAAGCTTTCTTT. Its translation is CASSSITVEAFF.